This T cell receptor (beta chain) was profiled in a study of blood T cell repertoires in COVID-19 (dated by TCRdb to about 2020). Looking at the study overall: The collaborator samples originated in the United States, Italy and Spain and spanned the acute and convalescent phases of COVID-19. The prospective study material was composed of cDNA or gDNA derived from T cells, B-cell-depleted T cells, or PBMCs. Subjects who had been exposed to COVID-19, were actively infected with it, or had recovered from it provided the deeply sampled blood TCRbeta repertoires that made up the dataset. A freely available public database, intended as a resource for researchers studying the immune response to SARS-CoV-2, is where the repertoires were released. Samples came from the ongoing ImmuneRACE study (first 160 participants) plus 1,254 subjects from 6 global collaborators. Sample metadata almost always included a de-identified subject ID, COVID-19 status, age in years and sex. Where HLA class I and class II types were available, the types were taken from metadata supplied by the sample provider, not from assay-based typing. The paper's findings and limits, for the study overall: The quantity of clinical and demographic metadata differed by source and by participant and was supplied without curation.

TCRbeta CDR3 regions were amplified from genomic DNA using the immunoSEQ Assay, a bias-controlled multiplex PCR. Concerning the study's data processing: The number of nucleated cells in each sample was estimated from the amplification of reference gene primers within the assay. To quantify the absolute abundance of each unique TCRbeta CDR3 rearrangement, sequence reads were collapsed and filtered. For each sample, productive Simpson clonality was calculated as the square root of Simpson's diversity index over productive rearrangements. This immuneACCESS table, as held by TCRdb, lists in-frame sequences with V and J called but not all clones. Of the missing ones, under half trace to an unresolved V gene in checked studies; the others have no known cause. V and J calls and clone size follow that table, whereas D and trimming were derived from the DNA. The sample has 250,000 or so clones on record, almost 85% of them singletons. The top ten hold approximately 1.9% of the sample.

Collaborating institutions collected whole blood in K2EDTA tubes following their own protocols. For TCRbeta analysis, collaborators shipped samples in one of three forms: frozen whole blood, isolated PBMCs, or DNA extracted from either of those sample types. Notes on this clone: Its antigen target is currently unknown. Base qualities are not provided; no much larger clone lies one nucleotide away.

The V end gives up 4 bases and the J end 2 bases, leaving 9 bases in the junction not matched to a gene. The CDR3 runs 17 amino acids, cysteine and phenylalanine included. Only the CDR3 portion is preserved as DNA: 51 bases, with reading frame beginning at the first base. CDR1 and CDR2, looked up from the germline V gene (reference sequence), are LNHDA and SQIVND. The sequencing sample was made of peripheral blood. The TCR was taken from a woman older than 75 with acute or convalescent COVID-19. The rearrangement joined TRBV19 to TRBJ1-4; the central 8 bases match TRBD1. The sequenced DNA is TGTGCCAGTAGTAGTGTTCGACAGGGGATGACTAATGAAAAACTGTTTTTT. Translated, this is CASSSVRQGMTNEKLFF.